Included here is one T cell receptor beta chain sequence, with context. The sample comes from a study of shared clonotypes between healthy human individuals. This CDR3 has 16 amino acids. Germline CDR1 SEHNR, CDR2 FQNEAQ (reference sequence). The J segment lost 5 bases and the V segment lost 6 bases, leaving 11 bases of the junction unmatched. Generated by immunoSEQ multiplex PCR, the TCRdb table keeps only in-frame clones and is missing some. The data contain over 1.4 million clones, roughly 95% of them seen just once; the ten biggest clones take up 1% to 1.5%. The V and J genes are TRBV7-9 and TRBJ2-5, with 11 nucleotides matching TRBD2. This TCR was recovered from a man aged 25 to 40 in good health. Input material: naive CD4+ T cells sorted from blood. Subset specified: CD45RA+ positively selected. Here the CDR3 DNA reads TGTGCCAGCAGTTCACTAGCGGGAGAATCGAGGGAGACCCAGTACTTC. Its protein product is CASSSLAGESRETQYF.